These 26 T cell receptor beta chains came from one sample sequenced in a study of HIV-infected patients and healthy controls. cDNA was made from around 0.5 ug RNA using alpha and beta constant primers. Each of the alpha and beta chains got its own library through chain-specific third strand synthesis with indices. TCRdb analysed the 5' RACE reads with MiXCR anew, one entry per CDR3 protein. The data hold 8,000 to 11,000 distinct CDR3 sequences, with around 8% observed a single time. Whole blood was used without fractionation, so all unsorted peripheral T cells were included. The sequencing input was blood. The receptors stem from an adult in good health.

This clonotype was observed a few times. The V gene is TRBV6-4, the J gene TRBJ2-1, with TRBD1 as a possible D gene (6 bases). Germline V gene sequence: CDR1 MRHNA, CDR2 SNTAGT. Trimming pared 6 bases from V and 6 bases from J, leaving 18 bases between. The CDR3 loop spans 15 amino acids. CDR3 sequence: CASSPQALGGNEQFF. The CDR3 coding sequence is TGTGCCAGCAGCCCGCAAGCCTTAGGGGGCAATGAGCAGTTCTTC.

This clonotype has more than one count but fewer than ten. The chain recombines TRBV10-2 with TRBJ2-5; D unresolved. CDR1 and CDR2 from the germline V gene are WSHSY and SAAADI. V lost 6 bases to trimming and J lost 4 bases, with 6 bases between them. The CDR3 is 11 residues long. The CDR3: CASSVGETQYF. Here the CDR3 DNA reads TGCGCCAGCAGCGTCGGAGAGACCCAGTACTTC.

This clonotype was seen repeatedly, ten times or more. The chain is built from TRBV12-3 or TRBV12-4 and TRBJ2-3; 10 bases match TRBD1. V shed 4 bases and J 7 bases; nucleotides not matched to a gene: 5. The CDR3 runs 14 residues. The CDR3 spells CASSSGQGGNTQYF. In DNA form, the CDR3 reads TGTGCCAGCAGTTCAGGACAGGGGGGAAATACGCAGTATTTT.

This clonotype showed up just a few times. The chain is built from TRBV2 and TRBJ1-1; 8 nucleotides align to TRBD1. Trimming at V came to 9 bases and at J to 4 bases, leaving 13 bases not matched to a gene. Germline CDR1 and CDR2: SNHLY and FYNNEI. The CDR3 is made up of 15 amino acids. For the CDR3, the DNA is TGTGCCAGTAAAGGACAGGGCACAAGAGGCACTGAAGCTTTCTTT. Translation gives CASKGQGTRGTEAFF.

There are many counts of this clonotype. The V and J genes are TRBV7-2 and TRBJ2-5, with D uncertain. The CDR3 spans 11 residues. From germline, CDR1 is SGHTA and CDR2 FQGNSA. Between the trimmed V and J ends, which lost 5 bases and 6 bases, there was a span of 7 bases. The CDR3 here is CASSPGQTQYF. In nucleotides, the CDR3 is TGTGCCAGCAGCCCCGGCCAGACCCAGTACTTC.

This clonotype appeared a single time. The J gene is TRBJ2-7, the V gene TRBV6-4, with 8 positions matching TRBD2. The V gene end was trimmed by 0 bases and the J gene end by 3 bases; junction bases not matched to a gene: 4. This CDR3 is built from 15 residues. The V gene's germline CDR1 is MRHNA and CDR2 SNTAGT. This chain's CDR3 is CASSDSIAGIYEQYF. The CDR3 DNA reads TGTGCCAGCAGTGACTCTATAGCGGGGATCTACGAGCAGTACTTC.

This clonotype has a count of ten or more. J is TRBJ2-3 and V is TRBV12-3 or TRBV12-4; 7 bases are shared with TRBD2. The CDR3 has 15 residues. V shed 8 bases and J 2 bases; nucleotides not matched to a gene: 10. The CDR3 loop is CASSSGGTFTDTQYF. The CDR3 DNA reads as TGTGCCAGCTCGTCCGGGGGGACCTTCACAGATACGCAGTATTTT.

CDR3 sequence reads: CASSTTARGLGTEAFF. DNA for the CDR3: TGTGCCAGCAGCACGACAGCCCGGGGGCTGGGCACTGAAGCTTTCTTT. V gene TRBV3-1 combines with J gene TRBJ1-1, with a possible D match to TRBD1 (6 bases). Trimming removed 5 bases from V and 4 bases from J, with 20 bases in between. Per the germline V gene, CDR1 is LGHDT and CDR2 is YNNKEL (reference sequence). This CDR3 region has 16 residues. Supplemented by reference TRBV3-1 and TRBJ1-1, the full variable domain reads DTAVSQTPKYLVTQMGNDKSIKCEQNLGHDTMYWYKQDSKKFLKIMFSYNNKELIINETVPNRFSPKSPDKAHLNLHINSLELGDSAVYFCASSTTARGLGTEAFFGQGTRLTVV.

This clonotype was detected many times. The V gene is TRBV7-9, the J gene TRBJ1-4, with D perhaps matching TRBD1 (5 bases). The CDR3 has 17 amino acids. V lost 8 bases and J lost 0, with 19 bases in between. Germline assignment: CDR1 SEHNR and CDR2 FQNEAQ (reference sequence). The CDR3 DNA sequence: TGTGCCAGCGCGAGCCGGGACGGGGTTGCAACTAATGAAAAACTGTTTTTT. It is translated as CASASRDGVATNEKLFF.

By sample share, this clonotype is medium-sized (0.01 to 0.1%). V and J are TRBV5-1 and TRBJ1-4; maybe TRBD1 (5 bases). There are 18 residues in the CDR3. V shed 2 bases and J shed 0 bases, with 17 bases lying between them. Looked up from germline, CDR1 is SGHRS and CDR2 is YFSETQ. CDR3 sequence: CASSFGARTAATNEKLFF. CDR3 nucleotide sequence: TGCGCCAGCAGCTTTGGGGCTCGGACGGCAGCAACTAATGAAAAACTGTTTTTT.

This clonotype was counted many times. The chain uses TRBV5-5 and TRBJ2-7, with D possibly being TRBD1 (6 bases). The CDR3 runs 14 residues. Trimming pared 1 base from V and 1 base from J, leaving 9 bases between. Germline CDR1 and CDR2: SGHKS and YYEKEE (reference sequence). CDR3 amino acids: CASSLLQGSYEQYF. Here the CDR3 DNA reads TGTGCCAGCAGCTTGTTGCAGGGGTCCTACGAGCAGTACTTC.

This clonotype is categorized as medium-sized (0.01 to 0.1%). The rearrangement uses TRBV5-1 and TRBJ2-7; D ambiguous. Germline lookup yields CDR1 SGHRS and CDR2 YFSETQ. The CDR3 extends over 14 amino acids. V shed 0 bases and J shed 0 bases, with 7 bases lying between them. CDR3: CASSLEGSSYEQYF. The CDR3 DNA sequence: TGCGCCAGCAGCTTGGAGGGCAGCTCCTACGAGCAGTACTTC.

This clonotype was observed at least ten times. This chain's CDR3 is CASSEWGQGAQETQYF. In DNA form, the CDR3 reads TGTGCCAGCAGTGAATGGGGACAGGGGGCGCAGGAGACCCAGTACTTC. The gene calls are TRBV25-1 and TRBJ2-5; 12 bases fit TRBD1. Germline V gene lookup returns CDR1 MGHDK and CDR2 SYGVNS. The CDR3 covers 16 residues. V trimming: 1 base; J trimming: 5 bases; junction bases outside the gene matches: 5. The entire variable domain, with the rest obtained from reference TRBV25-1 and TRBJ2-5, is as follows: EADIYQTPRYLVIGTGKKITLECSQTMGHDKMYWYQQDPGMELHLIHYSYGVNSTEKGDLSSESTVSRIRTEHFPLTLESARPSHTSQYLCASSEWGQGAQETQYFGPGTRLLVL.

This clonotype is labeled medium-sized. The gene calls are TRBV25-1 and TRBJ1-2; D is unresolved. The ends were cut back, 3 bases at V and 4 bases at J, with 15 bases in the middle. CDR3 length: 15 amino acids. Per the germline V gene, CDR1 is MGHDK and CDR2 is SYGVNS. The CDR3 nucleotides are TGTGCCAGCAGTGATTCTGCGGCGGCCCCCTATGGCTACACCTTC. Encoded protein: CASSDSAAAPYGYTF.

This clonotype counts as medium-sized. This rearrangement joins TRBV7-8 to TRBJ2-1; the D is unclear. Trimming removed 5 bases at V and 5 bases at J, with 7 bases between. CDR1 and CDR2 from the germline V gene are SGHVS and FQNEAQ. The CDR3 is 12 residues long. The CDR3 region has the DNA TGTGCCAGCAGCATTATTGACAATGAGCAGTTCTTC. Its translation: CASSIIDNEQFF.

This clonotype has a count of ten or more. CDR3: CASSLDSKSYGYTF. CDR3 coding DNA: TGTGCCAGCAGCTTAGACAGCAAAAGCTATGGCTACACCTTC. The chain carries TRBV7-9 and TRBJ1-2; no clear D. CDR3 length equals 14 residues. Germline CDR1 reads SEHNR; CDR2 reads FQNEAQ (reference sequence). V lost 1 base and J lost 4, with 10 bases in between.

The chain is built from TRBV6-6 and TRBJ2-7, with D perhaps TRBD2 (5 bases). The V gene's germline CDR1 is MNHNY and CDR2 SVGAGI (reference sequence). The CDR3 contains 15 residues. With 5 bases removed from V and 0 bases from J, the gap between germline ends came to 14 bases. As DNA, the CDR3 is TGTGCCAGCAGTCCCCAGAGGCGGGCCTCCTACGAGCAGTACTTC. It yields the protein CASSPQRRASYEQYF.

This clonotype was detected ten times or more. The CDR3 nucleotides read TGCAGTGCTAGTAAATGGCAGGGGGTCAATCAGCCCCAGCATTTT. It encodes CSASKWQGVNQPQHF. The rearrangement links TRBV20-1 to TRBJ1-5, with 7 nucleotides matching TRBD1. The CDR3 length is 15 residues. The V gene's germline CDR1 is DFQATT and CDR2 SNEGSKA (reference sequence). V shed 3 bases, J shed 3 bases, and the junction held 8 bases outside the gene matches.

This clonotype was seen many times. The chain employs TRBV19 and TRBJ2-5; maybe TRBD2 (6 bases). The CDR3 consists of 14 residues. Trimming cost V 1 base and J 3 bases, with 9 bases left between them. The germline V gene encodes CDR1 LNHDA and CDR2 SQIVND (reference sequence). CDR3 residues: CASSIVGGKETQYF. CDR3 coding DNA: TGTGCCAGTAGTATAGTCGGCGGGAAAGAGACCCAGTACTTC.

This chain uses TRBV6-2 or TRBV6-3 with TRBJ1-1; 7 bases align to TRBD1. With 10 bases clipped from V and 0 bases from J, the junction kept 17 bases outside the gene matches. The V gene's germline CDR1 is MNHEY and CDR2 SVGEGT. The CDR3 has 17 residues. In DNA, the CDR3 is TGTGCCACCAGGACAGGCACGAAATTGCGGATGAACACTGAAGCTTTCTTT. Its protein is CATRTGTKLRMNTEAFF.

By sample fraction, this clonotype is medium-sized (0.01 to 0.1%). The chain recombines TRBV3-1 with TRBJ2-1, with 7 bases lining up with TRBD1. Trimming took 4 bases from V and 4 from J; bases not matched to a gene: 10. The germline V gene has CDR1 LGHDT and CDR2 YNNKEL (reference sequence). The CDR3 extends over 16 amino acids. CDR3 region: CASSLTGTERYNEQFF. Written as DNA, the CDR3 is TGTGCCAGCAGCCTTACCGGGACAGAGAGATACAATGAGCAGTTCTTC.

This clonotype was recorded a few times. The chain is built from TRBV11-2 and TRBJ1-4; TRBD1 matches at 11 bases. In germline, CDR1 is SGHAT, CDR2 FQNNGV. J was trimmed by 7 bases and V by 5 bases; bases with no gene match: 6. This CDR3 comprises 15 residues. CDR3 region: CASSPAGTGGEKLFF. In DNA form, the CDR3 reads TGTGCCAGCAGCCCCGCCGGGACAGGGGGTGAAAAACTGTTTTTT.

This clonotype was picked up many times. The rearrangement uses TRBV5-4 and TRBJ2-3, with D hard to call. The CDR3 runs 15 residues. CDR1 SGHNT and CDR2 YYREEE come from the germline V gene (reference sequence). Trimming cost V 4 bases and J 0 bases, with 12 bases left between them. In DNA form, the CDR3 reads TGTGCCAGCAGCCCCTCGGTCTTCAGCACAGATACGCAGTATTTT. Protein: CASSPSVFSTDTQYF. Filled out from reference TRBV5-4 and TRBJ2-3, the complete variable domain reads ETGVTQSPTHLIKTRGQQVTLRCSSQSGHNTVSWYQQALGQGPQFIFQYYREEENGRGNFPPRFSGLQFPNYSSELNVNALELDDSALYLCASSPSVFSTDTQYFGPGTRLTVL.

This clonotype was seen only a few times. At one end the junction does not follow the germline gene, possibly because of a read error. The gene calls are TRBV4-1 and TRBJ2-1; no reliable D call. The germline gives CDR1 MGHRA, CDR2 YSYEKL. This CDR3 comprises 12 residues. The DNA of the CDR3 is TGCGCCAGCAGCCAAGATGAGAGGCGCCGGATCTTC. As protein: CASSQDERRRIF.

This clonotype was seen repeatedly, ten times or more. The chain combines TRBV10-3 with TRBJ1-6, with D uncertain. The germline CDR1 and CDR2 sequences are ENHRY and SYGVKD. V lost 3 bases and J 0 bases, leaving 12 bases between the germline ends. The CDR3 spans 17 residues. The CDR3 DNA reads TGTGCCATCAGTGACGGCAGGCGAAGCTCCTATAATTCACCCCTCCACTTT. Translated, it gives CAISDGRRSSYNSPLHF.

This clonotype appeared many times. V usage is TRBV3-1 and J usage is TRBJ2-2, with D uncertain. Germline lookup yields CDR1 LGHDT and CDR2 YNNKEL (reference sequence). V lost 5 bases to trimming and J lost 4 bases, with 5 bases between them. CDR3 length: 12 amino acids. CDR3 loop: CASSSSTGELFF. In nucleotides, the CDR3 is TGTGCCAGCAGCAGCTCCACCGGGGAGCTGTTTTTT.